This TCR beta chain was recorded in a study of T cells in tuberculosis. Study details: T cells were selected with CD1B tetramers loaded with glucose monomycolate.

Per the germline V gene, CDR1 is SGHDT and CDR2 is YYEEEE. This CDR3 contains 14 residues. V shed 4 bases and J shed 3 bases, with 13 bases lying between them. The study, taken as a whole, reports: Active tuberculosis patients had shorter CDR3-alpha; the beta difference was nonsignificant. Samples were chosen by availability of cryopreserved specimens.

TCRdb keeps only in-frame clones here, not all; method: immunoSEQ multiplex PCR. The sample lists 38,000 or so clones, 95% occurring once. Remarks on this clone: Its matching antigen is unknown.

Source material: PBMCs. The chain has TRBV5-6 and TRBJ1-1, with no clear D. This TCR was recovered from a donor aged 10-29 years with latent tuberculosis or without tuberculosis infection. Written as DNA, the CDR3 is TGTGCCAGCAGCATGTTTCGGGTGTACACTGAAGCTTTCTTT. Its protein product is CASSMFRVYTEAFF.